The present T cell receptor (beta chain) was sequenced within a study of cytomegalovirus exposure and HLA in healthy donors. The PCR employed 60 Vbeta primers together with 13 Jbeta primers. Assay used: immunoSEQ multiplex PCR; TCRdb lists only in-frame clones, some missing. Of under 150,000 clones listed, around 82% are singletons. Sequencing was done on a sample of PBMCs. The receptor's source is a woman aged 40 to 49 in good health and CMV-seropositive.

The CDR3 bases are TGCGCCAGCAGCCAAGAGGGACTAGCTAGCACAGATACGCAGTATTTT. It specifies CASSQEGLASTDTQYF. The rearrangement uses TRBV4-1 and TRBJ2-3, with 9 bases aligning to TRBD2. The CDR3 covers 16 residues. CDR1 is MGHRA, CDR2 YSYEKL, per germline. J was trimmed by 0 bases and V by 0 bases; bases with no gene match: 1.